This T cell receptor (beta chain) was sequenced in a study of T cells in Graves' hyperthyroidism and ophthalmopathy. Overall study context: Initial diagnosis, before any treatment, was when peripheral blood was collected. General observations from the study: Model output signaled ophthalmopathy a median around 6.9 months ahead of onset.

The CDR3 sequence is 12 residues long. CDR1 and CDR2 from the germline V gene are MDHEN and SYDVKM. V lost 6 bases and J 7 bases, leaving 13 bases between the germline ends. Amplification of TCR beta CDR3 regions used RNA as the template. Initially, a first-round RT-PCR of the TCR CDR3 employed the HTBI primer set. TCRdb re-derived calls from the multiplex PCR reads in MiXCR, one entry per CDR3 protein. The sample consists of some 570,000 distinct CDR3 sequences, 11% to 15% of them appearing once. This clonotype was observed many times. The antigen is not known. Those patients with uncontrolled infection, other autoimmune disease, pregnancy or lactation were excluded. The authors took PBMCs from 10 ml fresh peripheral blood.

The sequence was obtained from a woman in her late teens or twenties with Graves' ophthalmopathy. This rearrangement joins TRBV28 to TRBJ2-7; D possibly corresponds to TRBD2 (5 bases). Sequencing input: blood. CDR3 in DNA: TGTGCCAGCAGGCATCCGGGGTGGGAGCAGTACTTC. Its translation: CASRHPGWEQYF.